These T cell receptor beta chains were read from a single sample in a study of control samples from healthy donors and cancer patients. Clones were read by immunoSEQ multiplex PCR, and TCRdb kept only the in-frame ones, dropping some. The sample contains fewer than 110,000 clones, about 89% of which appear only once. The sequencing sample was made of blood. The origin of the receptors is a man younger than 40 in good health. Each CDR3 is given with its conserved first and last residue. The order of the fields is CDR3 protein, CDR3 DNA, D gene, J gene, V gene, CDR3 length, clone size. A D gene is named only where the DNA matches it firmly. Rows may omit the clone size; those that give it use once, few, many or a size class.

CDR3 protein: CASSPGLGQHSGANVLTF
CDR3 DNA: TGTGCCAGCAGCCCGGGACTGGGACAGCACTCTGGGGCCAACGTCCTGACTTTC
D gene: NA
J gene: TRBJ2-6
V gene: TRBV5-8
CDR3 length: 18
clone size: NA

CDR3 protein: CASSFGGPGPQHF
CDR3 DNA: TGTGCCAGCAGTTTTGGGGGCCCCGGGCCCCAGCATTTT
D gene: NA
J gene: TRBJ1-5
V gene: TRBV28
CDR3 length: 13
clone size: NA

CDR3 protein: CASSSEGRVPINEQFF
CDR3 DNA: TGTGCCAGCAGCTCCGAGGGCAGGGTCCCCATCAATGAGCAGTTCTTC
D gene: NA
J gene: TRBJ2-1
V gene: TRBV13
CDR3 length: 16
clone size: medium-sized

CDR3 protein: CASSFTQGGGTNTGELFF
CDR3 DNA: TGTGCCAGCAGCTTTACGCAGGGGGGGGGTACGAACACCGGGGAGCTGTTTTTT
D gene: NA
J gene: TRBJ2-2
V gene: TRBV7-3
CDR3 length: 18
clone size: NA

CDR3 protein: CATSPRGRGETQYF
CDR3 DNA: TGTGCCACGAGCCCCCGGGGCCGAGGAGAGACCCAGTACTTC
D gene: NA
J gene: TRBJ2-5
V gene: TRBV19
CDR3 length: 14
clone size: once

CDR3 protein: CASSLPTGSGELFF
CDR3 DNA: TGTGCCAGCAGCTTACCGACGGGGTCCGGGGAGCTGTTTTTT
D gene: NA
J gene: TRBJ2-2
V gene: TRBV7-2
CDR3 length: 14
clone size: NA

CDR3 protein: CASSTAQQGWNTEAFF
CDR3 DNA: TGTGCCAGCAGTACCGCACAACAGGGTTGGAACACTGAAGCTTTCTTT
D gene: NA
J gene: TRBJ1-1
V gene: TRBV28
CDR3 length: 16
clone size: few

CDR3 protein: CASSFTPRDTQYF
CDR3 DNA: TGTGCCAGCAGCTTCACCCCGAGAGATACGCAGTATTTT
D gene: NA
J gene: TRBJ2-3
V gene: TRBV9
CDR3 length: 13
clone size: NA

CDR3 protein: CASSKPGGGGVGNQPQHF
CDR3 DNA: TGTGCCAGCAGTAAACCGGGTGGAGGGGGCGTTGGGAATCAGCCCCAGCATTTT
D gene: TRBD1
J gene: TRBJ1-5
V gene: TRBV28
CDR3 length: 18
clone size: once

CDR3 protein: CASSQVPSNNEKLFF
CDR3 DNA: TGCGCCAGCAGCCAAGTACCGTCTAACAATGAAAAACTGTTTTTT
D gene: NA
J gene: TRBJ1-4
V gene: TRBV4-1
CDR3 length: 15
clone size: NA

CDR3 protein: CASSEALGRDATGELFF
CDR3 DNA: TGTGCCAGCAGTGAAGCACTTGGCAGGGACGCCACCGGGGAGCTGTTTTTT
D gene: NA
J gene: TRBJ2-2
V gene: TRBV6-1
CDR3 length: 17
clone size: NA

CDR3 protein: CASQGDTQYF
CDR3 DNA: TGTGCCAGCCAGGGGGATACGCAGTATTTT
D gene: NA
J gene: TRBJ2-3
V gene: TRBV19
CDR3 length: 10
clone size: NA

CDR3 protein: CAISDLTRSSYNEQFF
CDR3 DNA: TGTGCCATCAGTGATTTAACGCGAAGCTCCTACAATGAGCAGTTCTTC
D gene: NA
J gene: TRBJ2-1
V gene: TRBV10-3
CDR3 length: 16
clone size: NA

CDR3 protein: CASSKAGGTEAFF
CDR3 DNA: TGTGCCAGTAGTAAGGCAGGGGGCACTGAAGCTTTCTTT
D gene: TRBD1
J gene: TRBJ1-1
V gene: TRBV19
CDR3 length: 13
clone size: NA

CDR3 protein: CASSLAGEGGYTF
CDR3 DNA: TGCGCCAGCAGCTTGGCCGGTGAGGGTGGCTACACCTTC
D gene: NA
J gene: TRBJ1-2
V gene: TRBV5-1
CDR3 length: 13
clone size: NA

CDR3 protein: CASNGQTAYEQYF
CDR3 DNA: TGTGCCAGCAACGGACAGACGGCCTACGAGCAGTACTTC
D gene: NA
J gene: TRBJ2-7
V gene: TRBV6-5
CDR3 length: 13
clone size: NA

CDR3 protein: CASSVAGSGANVLTF
CDR3 DNA: TGTGCCAGCAGTGTGGCAGGGTCTGGGGCCAACGTCCTGACTTTC
D gene: NA
J gene: TRBJ2-6
V gene: TRBV2
CDR3 length: 15
clone size: NA

CDR3 protein: CASSAPLAGGHSYNEQFF
CDR3 DNA: TGTGCCAGCAGCGCTCCTCTAGCGGGGGGCCACTCCTACAATGAGCAGTTCTTC
D gene: TRBD2
J gene: TRBJ2-1
V gene: TRBV9
CDR3 length: 18
clone size: NA

CDR3 protein: CASSGSRDQPQHF
CDR3 DNA: TGTGCCAGCTCGGGGTCCCGGGATCAGCCCCAGCATTTT
D gene: NA
J gene: TRBJ1-5
V gene: TRBV18
CDR3 length: 13
clone size: NA

CDR3 protein: CASSLNGQGNSPLHF
CDR3 DNA: TGCGCCAGCAGCTTGAATGGCCAGGGTAATTCACCCCTCCACTTT
D gene: NA
J gene: TRBJ1-6
V gene: TRBV5-1
CDR3 length: 15
clone size: NA

CDR3 protein: CASSLHQDKQETQYF
CDR3 DNA: TGTGCCAGCTCACTCCACCAGGACAAACAAGAGACCCAGTACTTC
D gene: NA
J gene: TRBJ2-5
V gene: TRBV18
CDR3 length: 15
clone size: NA

CDR3 protein: CASRDPGQGHEKLFF
CDR3 DNA: TGTGCCAGTAGAGATCCGGGACAGGGGCATGAAAAACTGTTTTTT
D gene: TRBD1
J gene: TRBJ1-4
V gene: TRBV19
CDR3 length: 15
clone size: NA

CDR3 protein: CASSQLPGQPNTEAFF
CDR3 DNA: TGTGCCAGCAGCCAATTACCGGGACAGCCGAACACTGAAGCTTTCTTT
D gene: TRBD1
J gene: TRBJ1-1
V gene: TRBV3-1/TRBV3-2
CDR3 length: 16
clone size: NA

CDR3 protein: CASSEDLAGGQNEQFF
CDR3 DNA: TGTGCCAGCAGTGAAGACCTAGCGGGGGGGCAAAATGAGCAGTTCTTC
D gene: TRBD2
J gene: TRBJ2-1
V gene: TRBV2
CDR3 length: 16
clone size: NA

CDR3 protein: CASSERRDRGRSGANVLTF
CDR3 DNA: TGTGCCAGCAGTGAGAGACGGGACAGGGGGCGGTCTGGGGCCAACGTCCTGACTTTC
D gene: TRBD1
J gene: TRBJ2-6
V gene: TRBV6-1
CDR3 length: 19
clone size: NA

CDR3 protein: CASRATGPRSYNEQFF
CDR3 DNA: TGTGCCAGCAGAGCGACAGGGCCTCGCTCCTACAATGAGCAGTTCTTC
D gene: TRBD1
J gene: TRBJ2-1
V gene: TRBV3-1/TRBV3-2
CDR3 length: 16
clone size: NA

CDR3 protein: CATSSGNTIYF
CDR3 DNA: TGTGCCACCAGTAGCGGAAACACCATATATTTT
D gene: NA
J gene: TRBJ1-3
V gene: TRBV24-1
CDR3 length: 11
clone size: NA

CDR3 protein: CASSLSLGVLMYEQFF
CDR3 DNA: TGCGCCAGCAGCTTGTCCCTGGGAGTTCTGATGTATGAGCAGTTCTTC
D gene: NA
J gene: TRBJ2-1
V gene: TRBV5-1
CDR3 length: 16
clone size: NA

CDR3 protein: CASSMTVYGELFF
CDR3 DNA: TGTGCCAGTAGTATGACAGTTTACGGGGAGCTGTTTTTT
D gene: NA
J gene: TRBJ2-2
V gene: TRBV19
CDR3 length: 13
clone size: NA

CDR3 protein: CASSHSYEQYF
CDR3 DNA: TGTGCCAGCAGCCACTCCTACGAGCAGTACTTC
D gene: NA
J gene: TRBJ2-7
V gene: TRBV7-9
CDR3 length: 11
clone size: once

CDR3 protein: CASSQYSPTSGNEQFF
CDR3 DNA: TGCGCCAGCAGCCAATATTCACCGACTAGCGGCAATGAGCAGTTCTTC
D gene: TRBD2
J gene: TRBJ2-1
V gene: TRBV4-3
CDR3 length: 16
clone size: NA

CDR3 protein: CASSSRRSTNEKLFF
CDR3 DNA: TGTGCCAGCAGTTCAAGACGGTCAACTAATGAAAAACTGTTTTTT
D gene: NA
J gene: TRBJ1-4
V gene: TRBV28
CDR3 length: 15
clone size: NA

CDR3 protein: CASSLLPGGQETQYF
CDR3 DNA: TGTGCCAGCAGCTTGCTCCCCGGGGGGCAAGAGACCCAGTACTTC
D gene: TRBD2
J gene: TRBJ2-5
V gene: TRBV5-5
CDR3 length: 15
clone size: NA

CDR3 protein: CASSGTGAGNTIYF
CDR3 DNA: TGTGCCAGTAGCGGGACAGGGGCTGGAAACACCATATATTTT
D gene: TRBD1
J gene: TRBJ1-3
V gene: TRBV19
CDR3 length: 14
clone size: NA

CDR3 protein: CASSQDRGFGPGANVLTF
CDR3 DNA: TGTGCCAGCAGCCAAGATCGGGGATTTGGCCCCGGGGCCAACGTCCTGACTTTC
D gene: NA
J gene: TRBJ2-6
V gene: TRBV4-2
CDR3 length: 18
clone size: NA

CDR3 protein: CASSPRGGEEFF
CDR3 DNA: TGTGCCAGCAGCCCCAGGGGTGGTGAGGAGTTCTTC
D gene: NA
J gene: TRBJ2-1
V gene: TRBV5-6
CDR3 length: 12
clone size: NA

CDR3 protein: CASSYLGGKGQPQHF
CDR3 DNA: TGTGCCAGCAGTTATCTCGGGGGAAAGGGTCAGCCCCAGCATTTT
D gene: NA
J gene: TRBJ1-5
V gene: TRBV6-5
CDR3 length: 15
clone size: NA

CDR3 protein: CAVDRAVAGANVLTF
CDR3 DNA: TGTGCCGTCGACAGGGCCGTCGCTGGGGCCAACGTCCTGACTTTC
D gene: TRBD1
J gene: TRBJ2-6
V gene: TRBV28
CDR3 length: 15
clone size: NA

CDR3 protein: CASSRREGAGGMEQFF
CDR3 DNA: TGCGCCAGCAGCCGAAGAGAGGGAGCGGGGGGGATGGAGCAGTTCTTC
D gene: TRBD2
J gene: TRBJ2-1
V gene: TRBV4-3
CDR3 length: 16
clone size: NA

CDR3 protein: CAISDLEGGGLYEQYF
CDR3 DNA: TGTGCCATCAGTGATTTGGAAGGCGGTGGGCTCTACGAGCAGTACTTC
D gene: NA
J gene: TRBJ2-7
V gene: TRBV10-3
CDR3 length: 16
clone size: NA

CDR3 protein: CASSTNGDTDTQYF
CDR3 DNA: TGTGCCAGCAGTACGAACGGGGACACAGATACGCAGTATTTT
D gene: NA
J gene: TRBJ2-3
V gene: TRBV6-5
CDR3 length: 14
clone size: NA

CDR3 protein: CASRMGGGGYGYTF
CDR3 DNA: TGTGCCAGCAGAATGGGGGGGGGAGGCTATGGCTACACCTTC
D gene: NA
J gene: TRBJ1-2
V gene: TRBV3-1/TRBV3-2
CDR3 length: 14
clone size: NA

CDR3 protein: CASSRTGQGDRSQHF
CDR3 DNA: TGTGCCAGCAGTCGCACGGGACAGGGGGATAGGTCCCAGCATTTT
D gene: TRBD1
J gene: TRBJ1-5
V gene: TRBV28
CDR3 length: 15
clone size: few

CDR3 protein: CASSVGQGGGGTQYF
CDR3 DNA: TGTGCCAGCAGCGTGGGACAGGGAGGAGGAGGGACCCAGTACTTC
D gene: TRBD1
J gene: TRBJ2-5
V gene: TRBV9
CDR3 length: 15
clone size: once

CDR3 protein: CARSCQNRGNYGYTF
CDR3 DNA: TGTGCCAGAAGCTGCCAAAACAGGGGAAACTATGGCTACACCTTC
D gene: TRBD1
J gene: TRBJ1-2
V gene: TRBV5-3
CDR3 length: 15
clone size: NA

CDR3 protein: CASSWGEKLFF
CDR3 DNA: TGTGCCAGTAGTTGGGGTGAAAAACTGTTTTTT
D gene: NA
J gene: TRBJ1-4
V gene: TRBV19
CDR3 length: 11
clone size: NA

CDR3 protein: CASSFRTDNSNQPQHF
CDR3 DNA: TGTGCCAGCAGCTTCCGGACAGATAATAGCAATCAGCCCCAGCATTTT
D gene: NA
J gene: TRBJ1-5
V gene: TRBV11-3
CDR3 length: 16
clone size: NA

CDR3 protein: CASSLDRGNTEAFF
CDR3 DNA: TGTGCCAGCAGCTTAGATCGGGGGAACACTGAAGCTTTCTTT
D gene: NA
J gene: TRBJ1-1
V gene: TRBV7-2
CDR3 length: 14
clone size: NA

CDR3 protein: CASRSTGYTEAFF
CDR3 DNA: TGTGCCAGCAGGTCAACAGGGTACACTGAAGCTTTCTTT
D gene: NA
J gene: TRBJ1-1
V gene: TRBV27
CDR3 length: 13
clone size: NA

CDR3 protein: CASSDLQGSYGYTF
CDR3 DNA: TGTGCCAGCAGTGATCTTCAAGGGAGCTATGGCTACACCTTC
D gene: NA
J gene: TRBJ1-2
V gene: TRBV25-1
CDR3 length: 14
clone size: NA

CDR3 protein: CASSQDQAEAFF
CDR3 DNA: TGCGCCAGCAGCCAAGATCAAGCTGAAGCTTTCTTT
D gene: NA
J gene: TRBJ1-1
V gene: TRBV4-3
CDR3 length: 12
clone size: once

CDR3 protein: CASSPLGRQLLQETQYF
CDR3 DNA: TGTGCCAGCAGCCCGTTGGGCAGACAACTATTGCAAGAGACCCAGTACTTC
D gene: NA
J gene: TRBJ2-5
V gene: TRBV7-8
CDR3 length: 17
clone size: NA

CDR3 protein: CSVELEEETQYF
CDR3 DNA: TGCAGCGTTGAGTTGGAAGAGGAGACCCAGTACTTC
D gene: NA
J gene: TRBJ2-5
V gene: TRBV29-1
CDR3 length: 12
clone size: once